These T cell receptor beta chains were read from a single sample in a study of blood T cell repertoires in COVID-19. Assay used: immunoSEQ multiplex PCR; TCRdb lists only in-frame clones, some missing. The sample has 100,000 or so clones; roughly nine tenths are singletons. Sequenced: peripheral blood. Source of these receptors: a man aged 55 to 70 with acute or convalescent COVID-19. Each CDR3 is given with its conserved first and last residue. D genes are given only for firm matches. Expanded clones get a size class; other rows say once, few or many, or leave the size out.

j_call	clone_size	d_call	v_call	cdr3_nt	cdr3_aa
TRBJ1-4	NA	NA	TRBV7-2	TGTGCCAGCAGCCCCGGGGGGCAGGGATCAGGAGAAAAACTGTTTTTT	CASSPGGQGSGEKLFF
TRBJ1-3	NA	TRBD1	TRBV10-3	TGTGCCAACGGGGACAGAGACTCTGGAAACACCATATATTTT	CANGDRDSGNTIYF
TRBJ1-3	NA	TRBD1	TRBV23-1	TGCGCCAGCAGTCAATCGCGGTCGGTGGGACAGGCCTGCTCTGGAAACACCATATATTTT	CASSQSRSVGQACSGNTIYF
TRBJ2-1	NA	TRBD2	TRBV6-4	TGTGCCAGCAGTGACCGGCTAGCGGGAGGCAATGAGCAGTTCTTC	CASSDRLAGGNEQFF
TRBJ1-1	NA	TRBD1	TRBV3-1/TRBV3-2	TGTGCCAGCAGCCATCACAGGGGGGGGACTGAAGCTTTCTTT	CASSHHRGGTEAFF
TRBJ2-3	NA	NA	TRBV18	TGTGCCAGCTCACCAGGGCTTAACACAGATACGCAGTATTTT	CASSPGLNTDTQYF
TRBJ2-3	NA	TRBD2	TRBV28	TGTGCCAGCAGCCTGGGAGGGGGCACAGATACGCAGTATTTT	CASSLGGGTDTQYF
TRBJ2-1	NA	NA	TRBV30	TGTGCCTGGAGCAGGACTCAAATCCTAGAGCAGTTCTTC	CAWSRTQILEQFF
TRBJ1-5	NA	NA	TRBV30	TGTGCCTGGAGTCCCCAGGCTCCACGGCCCCAGCATTTT	CAWSPQAPRPQHF
TRBJ2-2	NA	TRBD1	TRBV19	TGTGCCAGTAGTCCCGGAAGGGGCAGGGGGCGAATTACCGGGGAGCTGTTTTTT	CASSPGRGRGRITGELFF
TRBJ2-3	NA	NA	TRBV19	TGTGCCAGTAGTATACTAGCGTCTACTAGCACAGATACGCAGTATTTT	CASSILASTSTDTQYF
TRBJ2-3	NA	NA	TRBV10-3	TGTGCCATCAACTCCGGGTATGATGATACGCAGTATTTT	CAINSGYDDTQYF
TRBJ1-2	few	NA	TRBV2	TGTGCCAGCAGACCTCGAGTGTTCGGGGGATCGGACTATGGCTACACCTTC	CASRPRVFGGSDYGYTF
TRBJ1-2	NA	TRBD1	TRBV5-1	TGCGCCAGCAGCTTACAGGGGAACTATGGCTACACCTTC	CASSLQGNYGYTF
TRBJ2-1	NA	NA	TRBV4-1	TGCGCCAGCAGCCATGACCCGGGGTTCTCCTACAATGAGCAGTTCTTC	CASSHDPGFSYNEQFF
TRBJ2-2	NA	TRBD1	TRBV2	TGTGCCAGCGGGCGACAGGGGATGGGTGCGAACACCGGGGAGCTGTTTTTT	CASGRQGMGANTGELFF
TRBJ1-3	NA	NA	TRBV2	TGTGCCAGCAGCGAGGGAACGGGACACTCTGGAAACACCATATATTTT	CASSEGTGHSGNTIYF
TRBJ1-4	NA	NA	TRBV6-1	TGTGCCAGCAGTGAAGCAGGGGTAAGGGAAAAACTGTTTTTT	CASSEAGVREKLFF
TRBJ2-5	NA	NA	TRBV7-9	TGTGCCAGCAGCTTACCCAGGGGAATAGGAGAGACCCAGTACTTC	CASSLPRGIGETQYF
TRBJ2-1	NA	NA	TRBV29-1	TGCAGCGCTCGACCGACAGGATCATCCTACAATGAGCAGTTCTTC	CSARPTGSSYNEQFF
TRBJ1-1	NA	NA	TRBV9	TGTGCCAGCAGCGTCGCAGGGGACACTGAAGCTTTCTTT	CASSVAGDTEAFF
TRBJ1-2	NA	NA	TRBV19	TGTGCCAGTAGTCATGATCAGACAATCGATGGCTACACCTTC	CASSHDQTIDGYTF
TRBJ1-2	NA	NA	TRBV6-5	TGTGCCAGCACCCTCGCAGGGGAGGGCGGCTACACCTTC	CASTLAGEGGYTF
TRBJ1-4	NA	TRBD1	TRBV5-1	TGCGCCAGCAGTCTCGGACAGGGGAATGAAAAACTGTTTTTT	CASSLGQGNEKLFF
TRBJ1-5	NA	NA	TRBV30	TGTGCCTGGAAGGAGGGAAATCAGCCCCAGCATTTT	CAWKEGNQPQHF
TRBJ1-5	NA	TRBD1	TRBV3-1/TRBV3-2	TGTGCCAGCAGCCTCGGGACAGGTGCTAATCAGCCCCAGCATTTT	CASSLGTGANQPQHF
TRBJ2-2	few	TRBD1	TRBV6-5	TGTGCCAGCAGCCTGGACAGGCTCACCGGGGAGCTGTTTTTT	CASSLDRLTGELFF
TRBJ2-1	once	TRBD2	TRBV24-1	TGTGCCACCAGTGATCCTAGCGGGAGAAACAATGAGCAGTTCTTC	CATSDPSGRNNEQFF
TRBJ2-2	NA	TRBD1	TRBV10-1	TGCGCCAGCAGTCCAGGGGGCAGGACCGGGGAGCTGTTTTTT	CASSPGGRTGELFF
TRBJ1-1	once	NA	TRBV11-1	TGTGCCAGCAGCTTGGTTCAGGGGTACTCGAACACTGAAGCTTTCTTT	CASSLVQGYSNTEAFF
TRBJ2-3	NA	NA	TRBV5-1	TGCGCCAGCAGACGAGGGACTAGCACAGATACGCAGTATTTT	CASRRGTSTDTQYF
TRBJ2-3	NA	TRBD2	TRBV19	TGTGCCAGTAGTATTGGCGGGAGGGCCCGGGCAGATACGCAGTATTTT	CASSIGGRARADTQYF